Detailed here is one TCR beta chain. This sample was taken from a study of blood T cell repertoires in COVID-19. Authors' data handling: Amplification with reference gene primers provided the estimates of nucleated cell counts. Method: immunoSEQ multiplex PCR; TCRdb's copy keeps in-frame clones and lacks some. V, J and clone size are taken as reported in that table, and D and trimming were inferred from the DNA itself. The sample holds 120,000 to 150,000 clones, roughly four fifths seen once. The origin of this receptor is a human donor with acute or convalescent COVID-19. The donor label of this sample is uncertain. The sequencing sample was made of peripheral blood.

The CDR3 is CASSYGRSNSGNTIYF. CDR3 sequence (DNA): TGTGCCAGTAGTTACGGCAGGTCGAACTCTGGAAACACCATATATTTT. This chain joins TRBV19 and TRBJ1-3; D ambiguous. The V gene lost 5 bases and the J gene lost 0 bases, with 14 bases spanning the gap. This CDR3 spans 16 amino acids. CDR1 and CDR2 (germline): LNHDA, SQIVND (reference sequence).